The clone carrying this T cell receptor (delta chain) turned up a few times. In the same sample, other DNA sequences code for this CDR3. The CDR3 runs to 20 residues. CDR1 is TSWWSYY, CDR2 QGS, per germline. The trim removed 5 bases at V and 3 bases at J, leaving 18 bases unmatched. The entry originates in a study of gamma-delta T cells after stem cell transplantation. TCRdb re-processed the RT-PCR reads using CATT. Among approximately 1,500 delta-chain clones listed, around 12% were seen once. This chain joins TRDV1 and TRDJ1; 13 nucleotides line up with TRDD3. The specimen was gamma-delta T cells. The receptor was isolated from a human donor. It is not recorded whose cells these are; they may come from a transplant donor. CDR3 amino acids: CALGPPRSRTGGYAADKLIF. CDR3 DNA sequence: TGTGCTCTTGGGCCCCCTAGGAGTAGAACTGGGGGATACGCGGCCGATAAACTCATCTTT.